This T cell receptor beta chain was profiled in a study of blood T cell repertoires in COVID-19. In germline, CDR1 is SGHNT, CDR2 YENEEA. Trimming took 1 base from V and 4 from J, leaving 10 bases between them. This CDR3 region has 14 residues. Original analysis: Researchers report that nucleated cell counts were estimated from reference gene primer amplification. Repertoires were generated with immunoSEQ multiplex PCR, while TCRdb's copy carries only in-frame clones and drops some. Clonal size and the V and J genes are those of that table, whereas D and trimming came from the DNA. The table records 150,000 to 200,000 clones, 70% to 90% of them present only once.

Sequencing was done on a sample of peripheral blood. The V gene is TRBV11-3, the J gene TRBJ1-2, with D perhaps matching TRBD1 (5 bases). The sequence came from a woman in her forties or fifties with COVID-19, enrolled during active disease. The CDR3 sequence: CASSLGDRIYGYTF. The CDR3, as DNA: TGTGCCAGCAGCTTAGGAGACAGAATCTATGGCTACACCTTC.